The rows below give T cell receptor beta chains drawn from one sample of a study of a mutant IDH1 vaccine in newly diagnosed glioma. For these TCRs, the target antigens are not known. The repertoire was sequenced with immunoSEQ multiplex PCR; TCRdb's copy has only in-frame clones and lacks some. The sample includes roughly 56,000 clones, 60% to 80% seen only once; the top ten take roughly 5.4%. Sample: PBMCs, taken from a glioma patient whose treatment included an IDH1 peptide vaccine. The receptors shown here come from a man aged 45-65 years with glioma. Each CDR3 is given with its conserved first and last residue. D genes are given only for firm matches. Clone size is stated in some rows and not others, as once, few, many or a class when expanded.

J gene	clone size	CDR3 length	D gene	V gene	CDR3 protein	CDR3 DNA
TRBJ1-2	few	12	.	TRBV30	CGAGRGRYGYTF	TGTGGCGCAGGGCGGGGCCGCTATGGCTACACCTTC
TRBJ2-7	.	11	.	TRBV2	CAINRDYEQYF	TGTGCCATTAACAGGGATTACGAGCAGTACTTC
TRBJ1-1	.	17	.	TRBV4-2	CASSQDLPSWRGSEAFF	TGTGCCAGCAGCCAAGATCTCCCCTCATGGAGGGGGAGTGAAGCTTTCTTT
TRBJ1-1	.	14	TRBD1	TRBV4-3	CASSQDQTGGEAFF	TGCGCCAGCAGCCAAGATCAAACAGGGGGTGAAGCTTTCTTT
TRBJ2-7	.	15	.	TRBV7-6	CASSLVEGSQNEQYF	TGTGCCAGCAGCTTAGTCGAGGGATCTCAGAACGAGCAGTACTTC
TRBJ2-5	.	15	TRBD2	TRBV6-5	CASSPGLAVRETQYF	TGTGCCAGCAGTCCGGGACTAGCGGTTAGGGAGACCCAGTACTTC
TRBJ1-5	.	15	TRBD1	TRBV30	CAWSTDRDSNQPQHF	TGTGCCTGGAGTACGGACAGGGACAGCAATCAGCCCCAGCATTTT
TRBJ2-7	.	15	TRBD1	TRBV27	CASSPGTGPIYEQYF	TGTGCCAGCAGTCCCGGGACAGGGCCTATCTACGAGCAGTACTTC
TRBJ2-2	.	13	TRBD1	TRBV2	CASGMSGGGELFF	TGTGCCAGCGGGATGTCAGGGGGCGGGGAGCTGTTTTTT
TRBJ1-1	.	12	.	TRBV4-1	CASSGGFTEAFF	TGCGCCAGCAGCGGAGGATTTACTGAAGCTTTCTTT
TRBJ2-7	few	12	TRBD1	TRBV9	CASSRDSYEQYF	TGTGCCAGCAGCCGGGACAGTTACGAGCAGTACTTC
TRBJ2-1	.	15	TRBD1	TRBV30	CAWTGKEGAEDEQFF	TGTGCCTGGACCGGGAAAGAGGGGGCGGAGGATGAGCAGTTCTTC
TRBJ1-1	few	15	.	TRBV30	CAWRSGVSSNTEAFF	TGTGCCTGGAGGAGCGGCGTTAGTTCGAACACTGAAGCTTTCTTT
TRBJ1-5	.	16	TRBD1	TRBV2	CASRPRTGEGNQPQHF	TGTGCCAGCAGACCGCGGACAGGGGAGGGCAATCAGCCCCAGCATTTT
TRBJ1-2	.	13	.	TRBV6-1	CASSVGEGYGYTF	TGTGCCAGCAGTGTAGGGGAGGGCTATGGCTACACCTTC
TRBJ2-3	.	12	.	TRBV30	CAWNGAPDTQYF	TGTGCCTGGAATGGTGCCCCAGATACGCAGTATTTT
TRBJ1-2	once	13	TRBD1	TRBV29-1	CSVEGQGNYGYTF	TGCAGCGTTGAGGGACAGGGAAACTATGGCTACACCTTC
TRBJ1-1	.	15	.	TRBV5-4	CASVPELGQITEAFF	TGTGCCAGCGTACCTGAACTCGGACAGATCACTGAAGCTTTCTTT
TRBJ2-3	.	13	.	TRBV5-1	CASSTVGTDTQYF	TGCGCCAGCAGCACAGTCGGCACAGATACGCAGTATTTT
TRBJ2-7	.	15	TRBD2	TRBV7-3	CASSPTSGASYEQYF	TGTGCCAGCAGCCCGACTAGCGGGGCCTCCTACGAGCAGTACTTC
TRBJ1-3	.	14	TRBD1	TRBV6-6	CASRGQGSGNTIYF	TGTGCCTCGAGAGGACAGGGTTCAGGAAACACCATATATTTT
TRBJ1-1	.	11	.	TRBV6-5	CASSTDTEAFF	TGTGCCAGCAGTACGGACACTGAAGCTTTCTTT